This TCR beta chain originates from a study of blood T cell repertoires in COVID-19. Sequencing was performed with immunoSEQ multiplex PCR; in TCRdb, only in-frame clones are kept and a portion is missing. This table holds approximately 160,000 clones, under 85% found once. This CDR3 has 15 residues. In germline, CDR1 is SGHVS, CDR2 FNYEAQ. V lost 5 bases and J 6 bases, leaving 17 bases between the germline ends. The sequence was obtained from a man in his 70s with acute or convalescent COVID-19. The J gene is TRBJ2-1, the V gene TRBV7-6; no clear D. The sequencing sample was made of peripheral blood. The CDR3 sequence: CASSTRGEMANEQFF. The DNA for the CDR3 is TGTGCCAGCAGCACTCGTGGAGAGATGGCCAATGAGCAGTTCTTC.